The rows below give T cell receptor beta chains drawn from one sample of a study of T cells in Graves' hyperthyroidism and ophthalmopathy. MiXCR, applied by TCRdb to the multiplex PCR reads, yields one record per CDR3 protein. The table has around 500,000 distinct CDR3 sequences, 14% seen once. The sequencing input was blood. These receptors all stem from a woman aged 40-49 years with Graves' hyperthyroidism. Each CDR3 is given with its conserved first and last residue. The D gene is left open where the match is weak. Clone sizes are given selectively: once, few, many, or a class where the clone is expanded.

clone size: NA
V gene: TRBV20-1
D gene: TRBD2
J gene: TRBJ2-6
CDR3 protein: CSATSGSSGANVLTF
CDR3 DNA: TGCAGTGCTACTAGCGGGAGCTCTGGGGCCAACGTCCTGACTTTC

clone size: many
V gene: TRBV6-1
D gene: TRBD2
J gene: TRBJ2-7
CDR3 protein: CASSEAGLAGGTYEQYF
CDR3 DNA: TGTGCCAGCAGTGAAGCAGGACTAGCGGGGGGTACCTACGAGCAGTACTTC

clone size: NA
V gene: TRBV2
D gene: TRBD1
J gene: TRBJ1-2
CDR3 protein: CASSSNTGTGRLYGYTF
CDR3 DNA: TGTGCCAGCAGTTCAAACACCGGGACAGGGCGGCTCTATGGCTACACCTTC

clone size: many
V gene: TRBV28
D gene: TRBD2
J gene: TRBJ2-1
CDR3 protein: CASSFVTSGTNEQFF
CDR3 DNA: TGTGCCAGCAGTTTTGTGACTAGCGGGACCAATGAGCAGTTCTTC

clone size: NA
V gene: TRBV28
D gene: NA
J gene: TRBJ2-2
CDR3 protein: CASSSRDPPAGELFF
CDR3 DNA: TGTGCCAGCAGTTCACGGGACCCCCCGGCCGGGGAGCTGTTTTTT

clone size: NA
V gene: TRBV20-1
D gene: TRBD1
J gene: TRBJ1-2
CDR3 protein: CSASVSGGPIPYGYTF
CDR3 DNA: TGCAGTGCTAGTGTGTCAGGGGGCCCAATTCCCTATGGCTACACCTTC

clone size: NA
V gene: TRBV11-1
D gene: NA
J gene: TRBJ1-1
CDR3 protein: CASSWGSGTTNTEAFF
CDR3 DNA: TGTGCCAGCAGCTGGGGATCCGGGACAACGAACACTGAAGCTTTCTTT

clone size: many
V gene: TRBV2
D gene: NA
J gene: TRBJ2-3
CDR3 protein: CASSEPGSEPHHTQYF
CDR3 DNA: TGTGCCAGCAGTGAACCGGGTAGCGAGCCCCACCATACGCAGTATTTT

clone size: many
V gene: TRBV20-1
D gene: NA
J gene: TRBJ2-1
CDR3 protein: CSAQRASNEQFF
CDR3 DNA: TGCAGTGCTCAGCGAGCCTCCAATGAGCAGTTCTTC

clone size: few
V gene: TRBV19
D gene: NA
J gene: TRBJ1-2
CDR3 protein: CASSILGGYTF
CDR3 DNA: TGTGCCAGTAGTATTCTGGGCGGCTACACCTTC

clone size: few
V gene: TRBV5-1
D gene: NA
J gene: TRBJ1-1
CDR3 protein: CASSLRSPGTEAFF
CDR3 DNA: TGCGCCAGCAGCTTAAGATCTCCCGGCACTGAAGCTTTCTTT

clone size: many
V gene: TRBV20-1
D gene: TRBD2
J gene: TRBJ2-5
CDR3 protein: CSARTSGSETQYF
CDR3 DNA: TGCAGTGCTAGGACTAGCGGGAGTGAGACCCAGTACTTC

clone size: NA
V gene: TRBV6-1
D gene: NA
J gene: TRBJ2-7
CDR3 protein: CASSEAPQGYEQYF
CDR3 DNA: TGTGCCAGCAGTGAAGCACCACAGGGTTACGAGCAGTACTTC

clone size: many
V gene: TRBV7-9
D gene: NA
J gene: TRBJ1-2
CDR3 protein: CASSLDRGESYGYTF
CDR3 DNA: TGTGCCAGCAGCTTAGATAGGGGCGAAAGCTATGGCTACACCTTC

clone size: many
V gene: TRBV5-5
D gene: NA
J gene: TRBJ2-7
CDR3 protein: CASSLVRAEQYF
CDR3 DNA: TGTGCCAGCAGCTTGGTAAGGGCCGAGCAGTACTTC

clone size: many
V gene: TRBV5-1
D gene: NA
J gene: TRBJ2-7
CDR3 protein: CASSLAGRTEYEQYF
CDR3 DNA: TGCGCCAGCAGCTTGGCCGGCAGGACGGAGTACGAGCAGTACTTC

clone size: many
V gene: TRBV18
D gene: NA
J gene: TRBJ2-7
CDR3 protein: CASSPLEGASYEQYF
CDR3 DNA: TGTGCCAGCTCACCACTCGAGGGAGCCTCCTACGAGCAGTACTTC

clone size: many
V gene: TRBV28
D gene: TRBD1
J gene: TRBJ2-7
CDR3 protein: CASSLSGTGRNEQYF
CDR3 DNA: TGTGCCAGCAGTCTAAGTGGGACAGGGAGAAACGAGCAGTACTTC